This TCR beta chain was recorded in a study of chemoradiotherapy in HPV16-positive cancers. Study details: Functional T-cell assays on a couple of HPV16-positive patients' cells defined candidate HPV-specific clones and common TCR motifs. Study-level findings and limits: During treatment, candidate HPV-specific clones and E7-related motifs expanded in tumor. HPV-responsive T-cell expansion during chemoradiotherapy was linked to improved recurrence-free survival in HPV16-positive patients.

Here immunoSEQ multiplex PCR was the method, and the copy in TCRdb shows in-frame clones only, minus some. The sample contains over 9,000 clones, roughly nine tenths of which appear only once. The CDR3 is made up of 14 amino acids. Between the trimmed V and J ends, which lost 0 bases and 5 bases, there was a span of 10 bases. Germline V gene lookup returns CDR1 SGDLS and CDR2 YYNGEE. This clone was picked up one time. Its antigen is as yet unknown. The chain recombines TRBV9 with TRBJ2-3; a possible D gene is TRBD2 (6 bases). The source of this sequence is a human donor with HPV-associated anogenital cancer. Sequenced here: blood, sampled from a patient who underwent chemoradiotherapy. The CDR3 DNA sequence: TGTGCCAGCAGCGTAGGGCGGGGAAGAGATACGCAGTATTTT. Translated, it gives CASSVGRGRDTQYF.